These 6 T cell receptor beta chains originate from one sample sequenced in a study of cytomegalovirus exposure and HLA in healthy donors. Both 60 Vbeta primers and 13 Jbeta primers went into the PCR. The table came from immunoSEQ multiplex PCR; TCRdb's copy has only in-frame clones and leaves some out. The sample has about 140,000 clones, and its top ten clones hold under 3.5%. The material sequenced was PBMCs. Receptor source: a man in his forties or fifties in good health and CMV-seronegative.

Written as DNA, the CDR3 is TGCGCCAGCAGACGGACAGGGACGTACGAGCAGTACTTC. It yields the protein CASRRTGTYEQYF. The chain recombines TRBV4-1 with TRBJ2-7, with 8 bases lining up with TRBD1. The CDR3 consists of 13 residues. J lost 4 bases, V lost 6 bases, and 5 bases had no gene match. Germline V gene sequence: CDR1 MGHRA, CDR2 YSYEKL.

The V gene is TRBV7-9, the J gene TRBJ2-7; 8 positions match TRBD2. CDR1 and CDR2 from the germline V gene are SEHNR and FQNEAQ (reference sequence). The CDR3 contains 13 residues. CDR3 loop: CAAGGAGVYEQYF. CDR3 coding DNA: TGTGCGGCCGGGGGGGCAGGAGTTTACGAGCAGTACTTC.

The V gene is TRBV7-9, the J gene TRBJ2-7; unclear D gene. This CDR3 has 14 amino acids. Germline V lookup: CDR1 SEHNR, CDR2 FQNEAQ (reference sequence). The ends were cut back, 3 bases at V and 1 base at J, with 10 bases in the middle. This CDR3 is CASSLGRLSYEQYF. CDR3 nucleotides: TGTGCCAGCAGCTTGGGCAGATTGTCCTACGAGCAGTACTTC.

This rearrangement joins TRBV6-6 to TRBJ2-7; D is perhaps TRBD2 (5 bases). The CDR3 covers 13 residues. Per germline, CDR1 MNHNY and CDR2 SVGAGI (reference sequence). Trimming took off 6 bases at V and 3 bases at J, with 12 bases between the two ends. CDR3 sequence reads: CASRDSNDYEQYF. CDR3 DNA: TGTGCCAGCAGGGACTCAAACGACTACGAGCAGTACTTC.

The chain employs TRBV2 and TRBJ1-1; 9 bases line up with TRBD1. The V gene end was trimmed by 6 bases and the J gene end by 12 bases; junction bases not matched to a gene: 8. The CDR3 sequence is 12 residues long. CDR1 is SNHLY and CDR2 is FYNNEI in the germline V gene. The CDR3 here is CASRGGTGRSFF. In DNA form, the CDR3 reads TGTGCCAGCAGGGGGGGGACAGGGAGATCTTTCTTT.

V usage is TRBV29-1 and J usage is TRBJ2-1, with 7 bases that match TRBD2. The CDR3 covers 11 residues. V dropped 6 bases and J dropped 14; count of bases not matched to a gene: 10. CDR1 is SQVTM, CDR2 ANQGSEA, per germline. The CDR3 coding sequence is TGCAGCGTAACAATAGCGGGCTTGGAGTTCTTC. Residues: CSVTIAGLEFF.